A single T cell receptor beta chain is shown here with its context. This sample was included in a study of T cell responses to AZD1222 COVID-19 vaccine. Clones were read by immunoSEQ multiplex PCR, and TCRdb kept only the in-frame ones, dropping some. The sample shows 250,000 to 300,000 clones, roughly 93% of them seen only once. This CDR3 is 16 amino acids long. Germline values: CDR1 SGHDT, CDR2 YYEEEE. The V end lost 4 bases, the J end lost 3 bases, and 18 bases lay between the germline ends. This sample comprised peripheral blood, obtained 28 days after the second AZD1222 dose. This sequence originates from an adult who received the AZD1222 COVID-19 vaccine. The chain joins TRBV5-6 to TRBJ2-3; D might be TRBD2 (7 bases). CDR3 coding DNA: TGTGCCAGCAGCCCCAGGGGAGGGATAGTAACAGATACGCAGTATTTT. It encodes CASSPRGGIVTDTQYF.